This T cell receptor (beta chain) was obtained from a study of CD8+CD57+ T cells in acquired aplastic anemia. Study information: Mean yield of DNA from sorted CD4+ and CD8+ cells was around 3 ug.

Findings and limits, study-wide: Patients and controls were not found to differ significantly in CD8+ Simpson's diversity.

The CDR3 contains 13 residues. V was cut by 1 base and J by 4 bases, with 7 bases left in between. Germline CDR1 and CDR2: LNHDA and SQIVND (reference sequence). Comments on this clonotype: Its matching antigen is unknown.

According to the study, genomic DNA was the template for TCR beta VDJ and CDR3 profiling. TCRdb reprocessed the reads with MiXCR, giving one entry per CDR3 protein. The profile shows 120,000 or so distinct CDR3 sequences, 48% of them singletons. Sequenced material: sorted CD4+, CD8+, or CD8+CD57+ T cells (not recorded which) from PBMCs. The receptor's source is a human donor in good health, serving as a control. The rearrangement uses TRBV19 and TRBJ1-2; the D gene is possibly TRBD1 (5 bases). As DNA, the CDR3 is TGTGCCAGTAGTATAGCGGGGGGCTATGGCTACACCTTC. Its translation is CASSIAGGYGYTF.